These T cell receptor beta chains were read from a single sample in a study. TCRdb ran MiXCR on the 5' RACE reads and lists one entry per CDR3 protein. There are under 5,500 distinct CDR3 sequences in the sample; about two thirds occur only once, and around 3.3% lies in the top ten. The sample was naive CD4+ T cells sorted from blood. These receptors were obtained from a female donor with breast cancer. Each CDR3 is given with its conserved first and last residue. Each record gives: clone size, D gene, V gene, J gene, CDR3 protein, CDR3 DNA. The D gene is left open where the match is weak. The size entry is marked missing in some rows and otherwise reads once, few, many or a size class.

NA,NA,TRBV5-1,TRBJ1-1,CASSLGTVNTEAFF,TGCGCCAGCAGCTTGGGTACAGTGAACACTGAAGCTTTCTTT
few,TRBD1,TRBV5-1,TRBJ1-1,CASSPRDRVNTEAFF,TGCGCCAGCAGCCCCCGGGACAGGGTGAACACTGAAGCTTTCTTT
once,NA,TRBV5-1,TRBJ2-1,CASSLAGNNEQFF,TGCGCCAGCAGCTTGGCCGGTAACAATGAGCAGTTCTTC
NA,NA,TRBV20-1,TRBJ2-1,CSARQSGAHEQFF,TGCAGTGCTAGACAGTCTGGCGCCCATGAGCAGTTCTTC
NA,NA,TRBV2,TRBJ1-6,CASSGATNSPLHF,TGTGCCAGCAGTGGCGCCACCAATTCACCCCTCCACTTT
NA,TRBD2,TRBV18,TRBJ2-7,CASSPRGTNDEQYF,TGTGCCAGCTCACCACGCGGGACTAACGACGAGCAGTACTTC
NA,NA,TRBV6-5,TRBJ1-2,CASSYGGVGYTF,TGTGCCAGCAGTTACGGGGGGGTTGGCTACACCTTC
NA,NA,TRBV7-5,TRBJ2-5,CISVPEAIRTGMETQYF,NA
NA,NA,TRBV20-1,TRBJ1-3,CSARDISDYRGGNTIYF,TGCAGTGCTAGAGATATATCCGATTATAGGGGTGGAAACACCATATATTTT
NA,TRBD1,TRBV29-1,TRBJ2-5,CSVLETGGEETQYF,TGCAGCGTTCTAGAGACAGGGGGCGAAGAGACCCAGTACTTC
once,NA,TRBV5-4,TRBJ2-5,CASSFRGAFQETQYF,TGTGCCAGCAGCTTTAGAGGAGCGTTCCAAGAGACCCAGTACTTC
NA,NA,TRBV7-9,TRBJ2-1,CASSFTPNEQFF,TGTGCCAGCAGCTTCACTCCGAATGAGCAGTTCTTC
NA,NA,TRBV9,TRBJ2-2,CASKRINTGELFF,TGTGCTAGCAAGCGAATTAACACCGGGGAGCTGTTTTTT
NA,TRBD2,TRBV27,TRBJ2-1,CASRRERWEQFF,TGTGCCAGCAGGCGGGAGCGCTGGGAGCAGTTCTTC
NA,NA,TRBV7-6,TRBJ2-5,CASSLDFGRGRETQYF,TGTGCCAGCAGCTTAGATTTCGGCAGGGGAAGGGAGACCCAGTACTTC
NA,NA,TRBV4-1,TRBJ1-2,CASSLNTGHENYGYTF,TGCGCCAGCAGCCTTAATACGGGACACGAAAACTATGGCTACACCTTC
NA,NA,TRBV5-1,TRBJ2-2,CASSLAFGGELFF,TGCGCCAGCAGCTTGGCCTTTGGCGGGGAGCTGTTTTTT
NA,NA,TRBV5-4,TRBJ2-2,CASSLRETSGELFF,TGTGCCAGCAGCTTGCGGGAGACTAGCGGGGAGCTGTTTTTT
NA,NA,TRBV12-3/TRBV12-4,TRBJ1-5,CASSLVGAGNQPQHF,TGTGCCAGCAGTTTAGTGGGCGCGGGCAATCAGCCACAGCATTTT
NA,NA,TRBV6-6,TRBJ2-2,CASSYVPGNTGELFF,TGTGCCAGCAGTTACGTTCCCGGGAACACCGGGGAGCTGTTTTTT
few,TRBD1,TRBV5-1,TRBJ2-3,CASSSHAGGYEDTQYF,TGCGCCAGCAGCTCTCACGCAGGGGGCTATGAAGATACGCAGTATTTT
NA,NA,TRBV28,TRBJ2-1,CASSSTRGGNNEQFF,TGTGCCAGCAGTTCTACCCGGGGTGGGAACAATGAGCAGTTCTTC
few,NA,TRBV29-1,TRBJ2-1,CSVYRVSDEQFF,TGCAGCGTATACAGAGTTTCGGATGAGCAGTTCTTC
few,TRBD1,TRBV3-1,TRBJ2-5,CASSHPVGQVETQYF,TGTGCCAGCAGCCACCCCGTCGGACAGGTAGAGACCCAGTACTTC
few,TRBD2,TRBV7-3,TRBJ2-7,CASSPSGAGYEQYF,TGTGCCAGCAGCCCTAGCGGGGCGGGGTACGAGCAGTACTTC
NA,NA,TRBV7-2,TRBJ2-5,CASRTGGLQETQYF,TGTGCCAGCAGGACCGGGGGGCTGCAAGAGACCCAGTACTTC